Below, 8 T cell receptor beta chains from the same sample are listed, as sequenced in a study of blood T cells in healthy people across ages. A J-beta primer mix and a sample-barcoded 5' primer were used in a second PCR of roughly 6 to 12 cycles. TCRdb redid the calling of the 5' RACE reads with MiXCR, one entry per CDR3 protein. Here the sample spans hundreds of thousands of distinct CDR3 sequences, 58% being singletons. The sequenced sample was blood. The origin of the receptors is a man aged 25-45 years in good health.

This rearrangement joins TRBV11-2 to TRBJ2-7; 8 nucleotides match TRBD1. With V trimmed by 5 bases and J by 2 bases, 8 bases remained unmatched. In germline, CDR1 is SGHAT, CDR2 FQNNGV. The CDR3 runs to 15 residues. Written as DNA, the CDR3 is TGTGCCAGCAGCCCATTTCCACAGGGGGCCTACGAGCAGTACTTC. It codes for CASSPFPQGAYEQYF.

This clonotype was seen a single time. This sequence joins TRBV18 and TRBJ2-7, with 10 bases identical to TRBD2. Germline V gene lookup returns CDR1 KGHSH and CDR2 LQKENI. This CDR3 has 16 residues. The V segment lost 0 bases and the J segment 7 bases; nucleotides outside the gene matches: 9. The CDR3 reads CASSPPTAGGSEEQYF. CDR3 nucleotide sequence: TGTGCCAGCTCACCACCGACAGCGGGGGGGTCTGAAGAGCAGTACTTC.

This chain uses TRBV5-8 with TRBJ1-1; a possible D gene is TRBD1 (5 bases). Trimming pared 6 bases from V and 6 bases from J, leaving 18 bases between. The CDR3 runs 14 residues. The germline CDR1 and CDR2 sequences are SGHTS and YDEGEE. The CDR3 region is CASKFRARDAEAFF. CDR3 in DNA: TGTGCCAGCAAGTTTCGAGCTCGGGACGCTGAAGCTTTCTTT. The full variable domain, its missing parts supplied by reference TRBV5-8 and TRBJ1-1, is EAGVTQSPTHLIKTRGQQATLRCSPISGHTSVYWYQQALGLGLQFLLWYDEGEERNRGNFPPRFSGRQFPNYSSELNVNALELEDSALYLCASKFRARDAEAFFGQGTRLTVV.

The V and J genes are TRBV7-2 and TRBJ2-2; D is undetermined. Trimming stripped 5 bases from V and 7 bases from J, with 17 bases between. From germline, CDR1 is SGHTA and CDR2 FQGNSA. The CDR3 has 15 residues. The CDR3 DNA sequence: TGTGCCAGCAGCCCCCAGCCCAGCTTCAGCGGGGAGCTGTTTTTT. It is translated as CASSPQPSFSGELFF.

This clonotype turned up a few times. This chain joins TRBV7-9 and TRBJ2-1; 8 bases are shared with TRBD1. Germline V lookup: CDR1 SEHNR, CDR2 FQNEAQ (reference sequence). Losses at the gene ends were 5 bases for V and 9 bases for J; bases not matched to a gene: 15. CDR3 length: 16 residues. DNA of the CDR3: TGTGCCAGCAGCCGAAATCAGGGGGCTCTACCCCCTGAGCAGTTCTTC. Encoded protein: CASSRNQGALPPEQFF.

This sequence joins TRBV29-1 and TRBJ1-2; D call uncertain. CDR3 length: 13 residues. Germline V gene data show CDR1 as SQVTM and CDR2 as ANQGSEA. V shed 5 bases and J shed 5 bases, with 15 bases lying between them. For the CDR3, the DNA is TGCAGCGTTACTGACCGTCTCGGGTATGGCTACACCTTC. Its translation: CSVTDRLGYGYTF.

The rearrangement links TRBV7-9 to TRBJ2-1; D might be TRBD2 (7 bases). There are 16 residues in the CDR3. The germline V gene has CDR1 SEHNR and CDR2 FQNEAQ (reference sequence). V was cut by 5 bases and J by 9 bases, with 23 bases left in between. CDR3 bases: TGTGCCAGCAGCCGGTCGAGGGGGGGGGCCTCTGTTGAGCAGTTCTTC. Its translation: CASSRSRGGASVEQFF.

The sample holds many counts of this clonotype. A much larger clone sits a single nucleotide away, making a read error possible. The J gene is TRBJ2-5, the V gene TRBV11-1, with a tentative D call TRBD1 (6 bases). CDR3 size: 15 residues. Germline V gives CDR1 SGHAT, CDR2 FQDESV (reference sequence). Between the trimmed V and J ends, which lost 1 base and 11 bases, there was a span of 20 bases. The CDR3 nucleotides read TGTGCCAGCAGCTTAGGGAAGTTACAGGGCAATGAGCAGTACTTC. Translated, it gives CASSLGKLQGNEQYF.